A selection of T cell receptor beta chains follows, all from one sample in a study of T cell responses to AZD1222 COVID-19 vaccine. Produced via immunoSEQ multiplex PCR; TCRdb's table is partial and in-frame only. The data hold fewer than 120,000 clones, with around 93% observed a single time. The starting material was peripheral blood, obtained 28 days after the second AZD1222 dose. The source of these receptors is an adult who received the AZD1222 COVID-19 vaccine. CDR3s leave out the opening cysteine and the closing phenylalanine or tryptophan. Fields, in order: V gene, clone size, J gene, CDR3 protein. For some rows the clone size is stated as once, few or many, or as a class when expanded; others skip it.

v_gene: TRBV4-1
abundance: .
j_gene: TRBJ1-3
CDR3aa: ASSQDLPGRHSGNTIY

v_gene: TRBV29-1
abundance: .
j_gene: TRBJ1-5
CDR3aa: SVVLATGTNQPQH

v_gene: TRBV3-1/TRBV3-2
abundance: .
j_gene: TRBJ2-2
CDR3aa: ASSQANTGELF

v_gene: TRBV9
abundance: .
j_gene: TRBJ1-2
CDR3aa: ASSAWTGNNYGYT

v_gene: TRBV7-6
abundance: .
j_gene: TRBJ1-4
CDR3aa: ASSLGDTSVEKLF

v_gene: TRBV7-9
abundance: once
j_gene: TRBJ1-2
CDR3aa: ASSFLIGLNYGYT

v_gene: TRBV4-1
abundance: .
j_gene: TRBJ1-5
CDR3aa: ASSQVGLGNQPQH

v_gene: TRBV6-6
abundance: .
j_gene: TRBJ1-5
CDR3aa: ASSNPSRDSIKAQH

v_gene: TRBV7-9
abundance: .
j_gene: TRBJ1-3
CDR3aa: ASSSSRWGSGNTIY

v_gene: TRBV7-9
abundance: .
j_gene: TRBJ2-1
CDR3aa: ASSFNRDYNEQF

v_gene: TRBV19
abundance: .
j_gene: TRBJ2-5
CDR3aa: ASSTREPRETQY

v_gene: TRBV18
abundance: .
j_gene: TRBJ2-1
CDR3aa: ASSPAELKNEQF

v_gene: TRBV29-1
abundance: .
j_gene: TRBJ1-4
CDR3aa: SVVDTPATNEKLF

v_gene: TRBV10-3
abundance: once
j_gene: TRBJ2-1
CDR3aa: AAHDGIYNEQF

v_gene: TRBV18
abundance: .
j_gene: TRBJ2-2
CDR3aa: ASSPRSTSGTTGELF

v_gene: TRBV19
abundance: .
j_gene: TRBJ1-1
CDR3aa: ASTTIQGSTEAF

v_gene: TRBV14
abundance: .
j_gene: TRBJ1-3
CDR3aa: ASSPRTDSPGNTIY

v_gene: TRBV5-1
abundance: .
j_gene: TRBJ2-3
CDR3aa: ASTPSVPALDTQY

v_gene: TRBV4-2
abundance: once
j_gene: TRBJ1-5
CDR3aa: ASSQEAGTAHQPQH

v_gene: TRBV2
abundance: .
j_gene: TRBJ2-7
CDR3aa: ASSEWASGRASTYEQY

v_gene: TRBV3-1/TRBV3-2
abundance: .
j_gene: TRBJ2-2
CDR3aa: ASSQELVSGELF

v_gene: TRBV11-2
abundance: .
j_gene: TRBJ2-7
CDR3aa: ASSLAGYEQY

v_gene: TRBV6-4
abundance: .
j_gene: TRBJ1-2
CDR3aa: ASSDSTRVRYGYT

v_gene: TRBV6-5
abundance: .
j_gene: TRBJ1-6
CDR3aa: ASRRTDRDGSPLH

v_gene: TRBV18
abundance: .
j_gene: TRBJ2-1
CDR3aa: ASSPPVTRRDEQF

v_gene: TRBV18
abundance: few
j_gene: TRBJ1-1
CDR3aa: ASSPYENTEAF

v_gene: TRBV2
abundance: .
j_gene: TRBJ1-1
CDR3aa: ASSLTGTDTEAF

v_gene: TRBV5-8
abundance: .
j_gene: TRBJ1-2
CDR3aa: ASSFGVGYGYT

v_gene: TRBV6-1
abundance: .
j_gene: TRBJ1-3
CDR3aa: ASSDTGLGNTIY

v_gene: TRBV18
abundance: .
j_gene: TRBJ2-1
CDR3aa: ASSKSGRAPIEQF

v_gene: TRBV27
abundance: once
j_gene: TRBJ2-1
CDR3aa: ASGPGQQF

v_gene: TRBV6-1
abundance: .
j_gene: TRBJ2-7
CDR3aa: ASSEVVYEQY

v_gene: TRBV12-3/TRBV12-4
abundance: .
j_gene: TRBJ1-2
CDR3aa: ASGGGGNYGYT

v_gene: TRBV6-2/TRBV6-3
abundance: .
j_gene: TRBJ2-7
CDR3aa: ASSPPGISYEQY

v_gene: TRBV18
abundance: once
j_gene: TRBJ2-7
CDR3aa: ASSPPGLAAYEQY

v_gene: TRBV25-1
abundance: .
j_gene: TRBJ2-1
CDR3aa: ASSQTINRGRSYNEQF

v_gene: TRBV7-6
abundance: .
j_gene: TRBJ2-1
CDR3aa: ASSNSGGPYNEQF

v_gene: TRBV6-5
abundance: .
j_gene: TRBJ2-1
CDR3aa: ASPGQSYNEQF

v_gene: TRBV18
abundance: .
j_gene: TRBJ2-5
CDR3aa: ASSLPGETQY

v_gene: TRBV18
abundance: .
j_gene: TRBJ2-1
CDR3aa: ASSPPINNEQF

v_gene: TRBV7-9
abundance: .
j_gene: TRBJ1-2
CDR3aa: ASNRKAGTPNYGYT

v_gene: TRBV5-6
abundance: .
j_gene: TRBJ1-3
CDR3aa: ASSLWAVSGNTIY

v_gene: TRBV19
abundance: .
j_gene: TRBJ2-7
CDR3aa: ASRSSGSYEQY

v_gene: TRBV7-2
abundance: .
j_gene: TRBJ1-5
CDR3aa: ASSSVQGAYQPQH

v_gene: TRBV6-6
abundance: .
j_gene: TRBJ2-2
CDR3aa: ASSPLGDTGELF

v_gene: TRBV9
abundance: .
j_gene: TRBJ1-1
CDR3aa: ASSFDTVNTEAF

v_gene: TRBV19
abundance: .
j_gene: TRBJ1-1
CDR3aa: ASSIRIRSAGHFTEAF

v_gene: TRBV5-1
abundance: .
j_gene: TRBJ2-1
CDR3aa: ASSLGYPGNEQF

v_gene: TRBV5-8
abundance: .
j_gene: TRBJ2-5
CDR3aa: ASSLDGEETQY

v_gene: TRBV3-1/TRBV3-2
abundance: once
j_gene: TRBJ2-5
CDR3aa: ASSLDRVWETQY

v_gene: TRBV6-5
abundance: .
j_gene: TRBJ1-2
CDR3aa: ASSYSRTGGSYGYT

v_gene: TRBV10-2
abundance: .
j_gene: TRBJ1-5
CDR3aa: ASSEGTGVQPQH